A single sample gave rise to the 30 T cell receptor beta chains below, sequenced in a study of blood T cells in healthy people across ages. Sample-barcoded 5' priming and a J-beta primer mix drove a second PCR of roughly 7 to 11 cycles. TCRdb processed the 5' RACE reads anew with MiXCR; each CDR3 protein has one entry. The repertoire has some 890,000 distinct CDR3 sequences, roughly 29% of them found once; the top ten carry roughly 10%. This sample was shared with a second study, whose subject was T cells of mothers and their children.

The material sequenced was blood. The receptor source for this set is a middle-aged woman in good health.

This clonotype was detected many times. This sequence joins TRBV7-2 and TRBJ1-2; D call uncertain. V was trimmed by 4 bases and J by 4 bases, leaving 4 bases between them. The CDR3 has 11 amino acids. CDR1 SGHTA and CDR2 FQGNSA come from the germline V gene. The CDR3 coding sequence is TGTGCCAGCAGCTGGACCTATGGCTACACCTTC. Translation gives CASSWTYGYTF.

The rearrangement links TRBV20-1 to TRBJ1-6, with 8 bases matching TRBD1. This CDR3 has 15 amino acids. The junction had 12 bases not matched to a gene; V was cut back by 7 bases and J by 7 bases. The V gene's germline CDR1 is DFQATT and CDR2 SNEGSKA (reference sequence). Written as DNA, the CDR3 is TGCAGTGTTAGGTCTGCAGGACAGGGAAATTCACCCCTCCACTTT. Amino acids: CSVRSAGQGNSPLHF.

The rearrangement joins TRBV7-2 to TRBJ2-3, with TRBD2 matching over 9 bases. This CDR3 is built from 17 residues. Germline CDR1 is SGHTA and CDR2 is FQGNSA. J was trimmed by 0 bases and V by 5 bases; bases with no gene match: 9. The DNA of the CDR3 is TGTGCCAGCAGCCCTAGGCTAGCGGGGATGAGCACAGATACGCAGTATTTT. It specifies CASSPRLAGMSTDTQYF. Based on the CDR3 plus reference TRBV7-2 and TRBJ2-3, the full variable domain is GAGVSQSPSNKVTEKGKDVELRCDPISGHTALYWYRQSLGQGLEFLIYFQGNSAPDKSGLPSDRFSAERTGGSVSTLTIQRTQQEDSAVYLCASSPRLAGMSTDTQYFGPGTRLTVL.

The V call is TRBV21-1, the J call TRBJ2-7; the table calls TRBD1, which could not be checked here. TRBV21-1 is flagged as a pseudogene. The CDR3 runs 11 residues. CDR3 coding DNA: TGTGCCAGCAACTTAAGGGGCGAGCAGTACTTC. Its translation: CASNLRGEQYF.

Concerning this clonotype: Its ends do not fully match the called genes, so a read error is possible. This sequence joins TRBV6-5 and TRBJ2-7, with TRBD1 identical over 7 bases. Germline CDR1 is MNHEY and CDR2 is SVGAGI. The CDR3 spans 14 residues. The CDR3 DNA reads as TGTGCCGGCAGTTACACCAAAGGGGGCGTCGAGCAGTACTTC. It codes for CAGSYTKGGVEQYF.

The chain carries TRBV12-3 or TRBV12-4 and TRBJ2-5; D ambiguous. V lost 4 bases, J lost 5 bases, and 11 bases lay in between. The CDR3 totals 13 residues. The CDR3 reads CASSSARWETQYF. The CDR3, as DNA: TGTGCCAGCAGTTCGGCTCGATGGGAGACCCAGTACTTC.

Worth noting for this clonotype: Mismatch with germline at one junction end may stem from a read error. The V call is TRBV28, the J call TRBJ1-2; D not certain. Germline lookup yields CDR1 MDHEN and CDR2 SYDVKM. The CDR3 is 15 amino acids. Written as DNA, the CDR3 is TGTGTCAGCAGCCCCATAGGACTTTCTCTGCGGGGCTACACCTTC. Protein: CVSSPIGLSLRGYTF.

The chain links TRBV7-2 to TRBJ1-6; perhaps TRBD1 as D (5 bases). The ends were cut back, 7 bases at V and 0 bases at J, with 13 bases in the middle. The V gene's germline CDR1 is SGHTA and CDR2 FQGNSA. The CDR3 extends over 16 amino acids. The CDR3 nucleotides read TGTGCCAGCAAGGGATCGGGGGGCTCCTATAATTCACCCCTCCACTTT. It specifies CASKGSGGSYNSPLHF.

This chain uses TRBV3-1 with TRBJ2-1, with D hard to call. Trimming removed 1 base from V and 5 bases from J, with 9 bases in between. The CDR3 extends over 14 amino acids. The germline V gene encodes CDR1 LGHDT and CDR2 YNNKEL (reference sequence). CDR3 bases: TGTGCCAGCAGCCAAGCAGTCCGAGACAATGAGCAGTTCTTC. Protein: CASSQAVRDNEQFF.

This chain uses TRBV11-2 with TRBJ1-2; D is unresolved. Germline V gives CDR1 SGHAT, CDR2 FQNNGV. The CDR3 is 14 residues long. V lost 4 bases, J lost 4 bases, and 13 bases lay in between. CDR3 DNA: TGTGCCAGCAGCTCGAGACCTTACATCTATGGCTACACCTTC. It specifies CASSSRPYIYGYTF.

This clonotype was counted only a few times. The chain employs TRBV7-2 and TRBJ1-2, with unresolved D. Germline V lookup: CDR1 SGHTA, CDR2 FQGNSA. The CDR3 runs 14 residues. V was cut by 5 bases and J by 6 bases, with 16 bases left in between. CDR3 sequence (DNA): TGTGCCAGCAGCCCATCGCGGGGTATACATGGCTACACCTTC. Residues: CASSPSRGIHGYTF.

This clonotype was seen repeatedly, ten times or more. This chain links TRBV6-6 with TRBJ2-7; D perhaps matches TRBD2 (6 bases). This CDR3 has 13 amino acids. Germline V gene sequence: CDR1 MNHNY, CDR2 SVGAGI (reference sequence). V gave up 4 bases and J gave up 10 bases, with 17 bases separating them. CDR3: CASSFGQMEGQYF. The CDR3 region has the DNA TGTGCCAGCAGTTTTGGGCAAATGGAGGGTCAGTACTTC.

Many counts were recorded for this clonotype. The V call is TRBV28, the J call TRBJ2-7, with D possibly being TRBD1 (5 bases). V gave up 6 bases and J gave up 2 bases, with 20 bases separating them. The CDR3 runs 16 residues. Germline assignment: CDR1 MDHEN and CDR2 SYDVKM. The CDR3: CASRLGVGVGAYEQYF. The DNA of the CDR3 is TGTGCCAGCAGACTTGGGGTAGGGGTCGGCGCCTACGAGCAGTACTTC.

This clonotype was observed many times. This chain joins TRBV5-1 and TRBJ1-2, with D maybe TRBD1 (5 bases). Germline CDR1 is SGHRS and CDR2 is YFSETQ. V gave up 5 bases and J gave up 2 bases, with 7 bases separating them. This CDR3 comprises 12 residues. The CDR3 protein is CASRQENYGYTF. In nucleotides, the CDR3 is TGCGCCAGCAGACAGGAGAACTATGGCTACACCTTC.

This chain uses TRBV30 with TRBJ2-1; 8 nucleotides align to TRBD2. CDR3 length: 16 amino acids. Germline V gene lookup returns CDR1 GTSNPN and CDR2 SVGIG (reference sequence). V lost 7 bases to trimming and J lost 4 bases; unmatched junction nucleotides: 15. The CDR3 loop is CASRPASGSPYNEQFF. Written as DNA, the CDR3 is TGTGCCTCCCGTCCGGCTAGCGGGTCCCCTTACAATGAGCAGTTCTTC.

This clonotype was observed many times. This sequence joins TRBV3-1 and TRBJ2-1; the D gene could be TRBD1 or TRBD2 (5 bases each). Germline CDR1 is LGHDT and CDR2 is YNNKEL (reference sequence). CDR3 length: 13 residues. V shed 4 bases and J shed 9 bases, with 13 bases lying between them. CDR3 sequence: CASSPRGPGEQFF. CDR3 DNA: TGTGCCAGCAGCCCCCGGGGACCGGGTGAGCAGTTCTTC.

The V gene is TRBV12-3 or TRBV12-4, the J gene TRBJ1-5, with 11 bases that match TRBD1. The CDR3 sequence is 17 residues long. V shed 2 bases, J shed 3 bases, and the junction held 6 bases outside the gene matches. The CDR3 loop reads CASSLRTGGRNNQPQHF. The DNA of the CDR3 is TGTGCCAGCAGTTTAAGGACAGGGGGCCGGAACAATCAGCCCCAGCATTTT.

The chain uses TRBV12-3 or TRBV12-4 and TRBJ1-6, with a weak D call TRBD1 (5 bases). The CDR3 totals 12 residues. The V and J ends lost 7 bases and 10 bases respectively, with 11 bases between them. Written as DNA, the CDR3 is TGTGCCAGCAACCAGGGTTCCTCACCCCTCCACTTT. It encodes CASNQGSSPLHF.

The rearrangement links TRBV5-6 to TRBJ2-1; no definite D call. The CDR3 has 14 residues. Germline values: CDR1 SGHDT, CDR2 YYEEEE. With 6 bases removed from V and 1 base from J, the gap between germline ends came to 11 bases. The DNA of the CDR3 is TGTGCCAGCAACTTTGGTAGATCCTACAATGAGCAGTTCTTC. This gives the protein CASNFGRSYNEQFF.

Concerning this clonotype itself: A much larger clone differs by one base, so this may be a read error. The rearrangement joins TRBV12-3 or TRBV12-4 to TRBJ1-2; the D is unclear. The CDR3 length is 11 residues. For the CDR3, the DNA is TGTGCCAGCAGTTGGGGAGGTGGCCACACCTTC. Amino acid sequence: CASSWGGGHTF.

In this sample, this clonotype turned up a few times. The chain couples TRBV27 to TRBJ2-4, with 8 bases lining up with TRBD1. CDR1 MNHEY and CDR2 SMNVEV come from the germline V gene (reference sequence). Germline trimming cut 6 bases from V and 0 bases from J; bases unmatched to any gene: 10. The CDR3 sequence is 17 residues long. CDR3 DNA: TGTGCCAGCAGAGCAGACAGGGGTCTCCTAGCCAAAAACATTCAGTACTTC. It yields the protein CASRADRGLLAKNIQYF.

CDR3 bases: TGCAGTGCCCCCGACAGCATGAACACTGAAGCTTTCTTT. Protein sequence: CSAPDSMNTEAFF. The V gene is TRBV20-1, the J gene TRBJ1-1; maybe TRBD1 (5 bases). The CDR3 loop spans 13 amino acids. CDR1 is DFQATT and CDR2 is SNEGSKA in the germline V gene (reference sequence). V lost 6 bases to trimming and J lost 0 bases, with 11 bases between them.

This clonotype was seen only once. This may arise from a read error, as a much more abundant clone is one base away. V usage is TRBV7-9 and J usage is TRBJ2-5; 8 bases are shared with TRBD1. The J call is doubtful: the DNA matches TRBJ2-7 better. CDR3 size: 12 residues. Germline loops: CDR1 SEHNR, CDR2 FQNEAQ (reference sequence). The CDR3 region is CASSSGTGEQYF. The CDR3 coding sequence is TGTGCCAGCAGCTCCGGGACAGGCGAGCAGTACTTC.

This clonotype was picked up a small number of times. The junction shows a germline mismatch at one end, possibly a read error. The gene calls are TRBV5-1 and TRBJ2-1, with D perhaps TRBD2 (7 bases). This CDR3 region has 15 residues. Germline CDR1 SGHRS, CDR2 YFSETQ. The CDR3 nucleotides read TGCACCAGCAGCTTGGGGGGTGCGGGGGCGTATGAGCAGTGCTTC. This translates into CTSSLGGAGAYEQCF.

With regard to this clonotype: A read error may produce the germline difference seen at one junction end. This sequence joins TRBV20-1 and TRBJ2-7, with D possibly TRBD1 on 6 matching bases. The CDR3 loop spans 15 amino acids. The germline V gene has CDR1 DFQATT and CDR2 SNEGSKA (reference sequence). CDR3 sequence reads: CSARALNEGVNERYF. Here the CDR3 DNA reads TGCAGTGCTAGAGCCCTCAACGAGGGGGTCAACGAGCGGTACTTC.

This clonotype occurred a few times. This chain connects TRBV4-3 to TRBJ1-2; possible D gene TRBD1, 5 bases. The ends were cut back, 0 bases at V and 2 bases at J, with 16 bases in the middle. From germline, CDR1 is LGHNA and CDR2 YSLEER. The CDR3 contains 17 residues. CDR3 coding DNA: TGCGCCAGCAGCCAAGACGGATGGGGACGGGTCAACTATGGCTACACCTTC. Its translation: CASSQDGWGRVNYGYTF.

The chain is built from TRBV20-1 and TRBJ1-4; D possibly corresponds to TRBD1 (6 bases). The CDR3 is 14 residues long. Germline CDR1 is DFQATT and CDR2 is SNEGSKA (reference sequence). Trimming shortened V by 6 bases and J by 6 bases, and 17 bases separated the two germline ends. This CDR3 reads CSAARTVRDEKLFF. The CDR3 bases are TGCAGTGCCGCAAGGACAGTTCGCGATGAAAAACTGTTTTTT.

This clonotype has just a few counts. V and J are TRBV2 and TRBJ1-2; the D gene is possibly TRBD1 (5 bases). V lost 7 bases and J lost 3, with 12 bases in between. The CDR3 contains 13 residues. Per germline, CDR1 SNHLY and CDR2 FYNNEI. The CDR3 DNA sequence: TGTGCCAGCAATAATGACAGAGACTATGGCTACACCTTC. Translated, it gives CASNNDRDYGYTF.

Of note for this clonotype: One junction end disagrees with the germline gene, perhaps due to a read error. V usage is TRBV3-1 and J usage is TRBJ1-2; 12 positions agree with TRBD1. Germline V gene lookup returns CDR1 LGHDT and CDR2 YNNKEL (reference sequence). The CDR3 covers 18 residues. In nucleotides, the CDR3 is TGTGCCAGCAGCCATAGAACCGGGACAGGGGGCTACAACTATGACTACACCTTC. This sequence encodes CASSHRTGTGGYNYDYTF.

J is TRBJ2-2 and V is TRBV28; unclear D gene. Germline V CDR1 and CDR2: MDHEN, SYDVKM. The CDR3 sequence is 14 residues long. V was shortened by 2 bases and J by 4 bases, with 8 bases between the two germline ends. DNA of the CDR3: TGTGCCAGCAGTTTAAGGCCCACCACCGGGGAGCTGTTTTTT. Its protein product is CASSLRPTTGELFF.